These 9 T cell receptor beta chains originate from one sample sequenced in a study of blood T cell repertoires in COVID-19. Assay used: immunoSEQ multiplex PCR; TCRdb lists only in-frame clones, some missing. The table includes a few hundred thousand clones, roughly four fifths detected once. Sequenced sample: peripheral blood. Receptor source: a woman aged 55-70 years with acute or convalescent COVID-19.

The rearrangement links TRBV20-1 to TRBJ2-1; D might be TRBD1 (5 bases). Germline CDR1 is DFQATT and CDR2 is SNEGSKA (reference sequence). Trimming removed 8 bases at V and 6 bases at J, with 11 bases between. The CDR3 has 11 residues. This CDR3 reads CSTVRVNEQFF. The DNA for the CDR3 is TGCAGTACCGTCAGGGTCAATGAGCAGTTCTTC.

This clone was counted a single time. This rearrangement joins TRBV5-4 to TRBJ2-1; 9 positions agree with TRBD1. CDR3 length: 14 residues. The germline V gene encodes CDR1 SGHNT and CDR2 YYREEE (reference sequence). V trimming: 4 bases; J trimming: 8 bases; junction bases outside the gene matches: 7. The CDR3 region is CASSPGTGRDEQFF. The CDR3 nucleotides are TGTGCCAGCAGCCCGGGGACAGGGAGGGATGAGCAGTTCTTC.

This clone was found once. The CDR3 nucleotides read TGCGCCAGCAGCCAAGAAGCAAGACATAACTACGAGCAGTACTTC. This codes for CASSQEARHNYEQYF. The chain carries TRBV4-3 and TRBJ2-7, with no clear D. Germline loops: CDR1 LGHNA, CDR2 YSLEER. V was shortened by 0 bases and J by 3 bases, with 12 bases between the two germline ends. The length of the CDR3 is 15 residues.

The genes are TRBV5-1 and TRBJ2-3; 7 bases align to TRBD1. This CDR3 contains 14 residues. Losses at the gene ends were 4 bases for V and 3 bases for J; bases not matched to a gene: 5. Germline lookup yields CDR1 SGHRS and CDR2 YFSETQ. CDR3 DNA: TGCGCCAGCAGCAAACGACAGGGTACAGATACGCAGTATTTT. Its protein is CASSKRQGTDTQYF.

This chain uses TRBV19 with TRBJ2-5; TRBD2 is a possible D gene (5 bases). V was clipped by 7 bases and J by 5 bases, with 17 bases between them. CDR1 is LNHDA and CDR2 is SQIVND in the germline V gene (reference sequence). The CDR3 is 14 amino acids. CDR3 sequence reads: CASNLRGRSETQYF. CDR3 DNA: TGTGCCAGTAATTTACGGGGAAGGTCGGAGACCCAGTACTTC.

The chain joins TRBV7-2 to TRBJ2-7; TRBD2 matches at 10 bases. With 1 base clipped from V and 0 bases from J, the junction kept 9 bases outside the gene matches. Germline V gene lookup returns CDR1 SGHTA and CDR2 FQGNSA. This CDR3 is 18 amino acids long. This CDR3 reads CASSLGYSGGHRSYEQYF. The CDR3 DNA reads as TGTGCCAGCAGCTTAGGGTATAGCGGGGGGCACCGCTCCTACGAGCAGTACTTC.

This clone was recorded once. The rearrangement links TRBV19 to TRBJ1-2; the match to TRBD1 covers 10 bases. CDR3 length: 17 amino acids. CDR1 is LNHDA, CDR2 SQIVND, per germline (reference sequence). Unmatched junction bases numbered 11, after V lost 3 bases and J lost 4 bases. The CDR3 sequence is CASSIGQGDPSIYGYTF. The CDR3 DNA follows: TGTGCCAGTAGTATCGGACAGGGGGATCCAAGCATCTATGGCTACACCTTC.

The chain has TRBV7-3 and TRBJ2-1; D gene uncertain. Between the trimmed V and J ends, which lost 4 bases and 8 bases, there was a span of 12 bases. CDR1 and CDR2 (germline): SGHTA, FQGTGA. This CDR3 spans 13 amino acids. CDR3 region: CASSSQPGYEQFF. The CDR3 DNA sequence: TGTGCCAGCAGCTCCCAGCCCGGGTATGAGCAGTTCTTC.

The chain has TRBV6-5 and TRBJ1-4, with 8 bases fitting TRBD1. The CDR3 runs 15 residues. Germline lookup yields CDR1 MNHEY and CDR2 SVGAGI. The V gene end was trimmed by 6 bases and the J gene end by 10 bases; junction bases not matched to a gene: 13. The CDR3 spells CASSDRQGMMGKLFF. The CDR3 DNA reads TGTGCCAGCAGCGATCGACAGGGGATGATGGGAAAACTGTTTTTT.